This passage covers 30 T cell receptor beta chains from one sample sequenced in a study of Ad26.COV2.S vaccination and SARS-CoV-2 variants. The treatment is: roughly 19 received Ad26.COV2.S at low or high dose, single or two shots; several received placebo; per-sample allocation not given. Specimen acquisition occurred on day 63 following the initial vaccine or placebo injection. Method: immunoSEQ multiplex PCR; TCRdb's copy keeps in-frame clones and lacks some. The table records about 460,000 clones, roughly 87% of them present only once. This specimen consisted of peripheral blood, obtained in a trial of Ad26.COV2.S vaccine versus placebo. These receptors were taken from a person between 18 and 59 years old who received the Ad26.COV2.S COVID-19 vaccine or a placebo.

The V and J genes are TRBV9 and TRBJ2-4; tentatively, D is TRBD1 (7 bases). This CDR3 is 16 amino acids long. V shed 0 bases and J shed 4 bases, with 14 bases lying between them. The V gene's germline CDR1 is SGDLS and CDR2 YYNGEE. CDR3 coding DNA: TGTGCCAGCAGCGTAGGACAGGGCAGCGGGAAAAACATTCAGTACTTC. Its protein product is CASSVGQGSGKNIQYF.

This chain connects TRBV5-4 to TRBJ1-3; D gene uncertain. The germline gives CDR1 SGHNT, CDR2 YYREEE (reference sequence). This CDR3 contains 18 residues. Between the trimmed V and J ends, which lost 4 bases and 0 bases, there was a span of 20 bases. CDR3 in amino acids: CASSQGPNGPRSGNTIYF. CDR3 coding DNA: TGTGCCAGCAGCCAAGGGCCGAATGGGCCTCGCTCTGGAAACACCATATATTTT.

This clone came up a few times. The V call is TRBV4-2, the J call TRBJ1-1; D is ambiguous. Trimming pared 6 bases from V and 1 base from J, leaving 12 bases between. The germline V gene encodes CDR1 LGHNA and CDR2 YNFKEQ. The CDR3 sequence is 14 residues long. The CDR3 DNA is TGTGCCAGCAGGCAATCCCATCAGAACACTGAAGCTTTCTTT. As protein: CASRQSHQNTEAFF.

The chain is built from TRBV19 and TRBJ2-7; no clear D gene. This CDR3 spans 14 amino acids. V shed 6 bases and J shed 3 bases, with 15 bases lying between them. Per germline, CDR1 LNHDA and CDR2 SQIVND (reference sequence). The CDR3 sequence: CASRGSGGHYEQYF. The CDR3 nucleotides are TGTGCCAGTAGGGGCTCCGGCGGCCACTACGAGCAGTACTTC.

The chain carries TRBV9 and TRBJ1-2; D is uncertain. The CDR3 spans 14 residues. Trimming shortened V by 0 bases and J by 0 bases, and 6 bases separated the two germline ends. Looked up from germline, CDR1 is SGDLS and CDR2 is YYNGEE. Here the CDR3 reads CASSVGLTNYGYTF. CDR3 coding DNA: TGTGCCAGCAGCGTAGGTCTAACTAACTATGGCTACACCTTC.

The rearrangement joins TRBV7-9 to TRBJ1-6; TRBD1 agrees at 7 bases. V shed 8 bases, J shed 9 bases, and the junction held 7 bases outside the gene matches. This CDR3 region has 13 residues. Germline values: CDR1 SEHNR, CDR2 FQNEAQ (reference sequence). The CDR3 DNA reads TGTGCCAGCCGTCGGGACAGCGGTTCACCCCTCCACTTT. Residues: CASRRDSGSPLHF. The whole variable domain, remainder taken from reference TRBV7-9 and TRBJ1-6, is DTGVSQNPRHKITKRGQNVTFRCDPISEHNRLYWYRQTLGQGPEFLTYFQNEAQLEKSRLLSDRFSAERPKGSFSTLEIQRTEQGDSAMYLCASRRDSGSPLHFGNGTRLTVT.

The chain employs TRBV29-1 and TRBJ2-3, with TRBD2 matching over 7 bases. The V gene end was trimmed by 7 bases and the J gene end by 0 bases; junction bases not matched to a gene: 10. This CDR3 spans 15 amino acids. The germline CDR1 and CDR2 sequences are SQVTM and ANQGSEA. The CDR3 region is CSAASAGTSTDTQYF. DNA of the CDR3: TGCAGCGCTGCCTCAGCGGGAACTAGCACAGATACGCAGTATTTT.

J is TRBJ2-2 and V is TRBV11-2; D remains unclear. Germline V gene sequence: CDR1 SGHAT, CDR2 FQNNGV. This CDR3 has 14 residues. Trimming cost V 3 bases and J 6 bases, with 11 bases left between them. The CDR3 region is CASSFSRVAGELFF. In nucleotides, the CDR3 is TGTGCCAGCAGCTTTAGTAGGGTCGCCGGGGAGCTGTTTTTT. The full variable domain, completed using reference TRBV11-2 and TRBJ2-2, is EAGVAQSPRYKIIEKRQSVAFWCNPISGHATLYWYQQILGQGPKLLIQFQNNGVVDDSQLPKDRFSAERLKGVDSTLKIQPAKLEDSAVYLCASSFSRVAGELFFGEGSRLTVL.

The chain links TRBV7-9 to TRBJ1-4; no definite D call. This CDR3 spans 15 amino acids. The germline V gene has CDR1 SEHNR and CDR2 FQNEAQ (reference sequence). V was shortened by 1 base and J by 0 bases, with 6 bases between the two germline ends. The CDR3: CASSLVTATNEKLFF. The CDR3 DNA reads TGTGCCAGCAGCTTAGTTACTGCAACTAATGAAAAACTGTTTTTT. The whole variable domain, remainder taken from reference TRBV7-9 and TRBJ1-4, is DTGVSQNPRHKITKRGQNVTFRCDPISEHNRLYWYRQTLGQGPEFLTYFQNEAQLEKSRLLSDRFSAERPKGSFSTLEIQRTEQGDSAMYLCASSLVTATNEKLFFGSGTQLSVL.

The table lists this clone with a count of one. The chain recombines TRBV6-6 with TRBJ1-1; unclear D gene. Trimming pared 2 bases from V and 3 bases from J, leaving 10 bases between. The CDR3 spans 14 residues. Germline V lookup: CDR1 MNHNY, CDR2 SVGAGI (reference sequence). The DNA for the CDR3 is TGTGCCAGCAGTTACGTTGGGGTAGACACTGAAGCTTTCTTT. It specifies CASSYVGVDTEAFF.

The J gene is TRBJ2-7, the V gene TRBV27; the D gene is possibly TRBD1 (5 bases). With 1 base removed from V and 6 bases from J, the gap between germline ends came to 13 bases. The CDR3 length is 14 residues. The germline V gene encodes CDR1 MNHEY and CDR2 SMNVEV (reference sequence). CDR3 sequence reads: CASSLLGRVGEQYF. CDR3 nucleotide sequence: TGTGCCAGCAGTTTATTGGGCAGGGTCGGCGAGCAGTACTTC.

This clone was counted between two and nine times. This chain links TRBV18 with TRBJ1-3; D gene uncertain. CDR1 and CDR2 from the germline V gene are KGHSH and LQKENI. Trimming stripped 6 bases from V and 0 bases from J, with 12 bases between. The CDR3 runs 15 residues. CDR3 residues: CASSGVGFSGNTIYF. The CDR3 DNA is TGTGCCAGCTCCGGGGTCGGATTCTCTGGAAACACCATATATTTT.

For this clone: Mismatch with germline at one junction end may stem from a read error. This chain uses TRBV7-8 with TRBJ2-5, with 8 nucleotides matching TRBD2. The germline gives CDR1 SGHVS, CDR2 FQNEAQ. CDR3 length: 15 amino acids. The chain's CDR3 is CASILAGKGIETQYF. The CDR3 DNA is TGTGCCAGCATCTTAGCGGGGAAGGGGATAGAGACCCAGTACTTC.

The chain joins TRBV5-4 to TRBJ2-3; D is uncertain. CDR1 is SGHNT, CDR2 YYREEE, per germline (reference sequence). Trimming took off 4 bases at V and 5 bases at J, with 11 bases between the two ends. The CDR3 is made up of 13 amino acids. The CDR3 here is CASSIRPGDTQYF. The CDR3 nucleotides are TGTGCCAGCAGCATACGACCAGGAGATACGCAGTATTTT.

The V gene is TRBV2, the J gene TRBJ1-1; no clear D gene. V lost 2 bases, J lost 10 bases, and 8 bases lay in between. Germline CDR1 reads SNHLY; CDR2 reads FYNNEI. The CDR3 length is 11 residues. The CDR3 spells CASSELGIAFF. The CDR3 coding sequence is TGTGCCAGCAGTGAATTGGGGATAGCTTTCTTT.

V usage is TRBV7-2 and J usage is TRBJ1-2; tentative D call: TRBD1 (5 bases). Per the germline V gene, CDR1 is SGHTA and CDR2 is FQGNSA. Trimming removed 5 bases at V and 6 bases at J, with 19 bases between. The CDR3 is 15 residues long. DNA of the CDR3: TGTGCCAGCAGCCCACAGGCACTACCTCAGGATGGCTACACCTTC. The encoded protein is CASSPQALPQDGYTF.

The genes are TRBV3-1 (or the pseudogene TRBV3-2) and TRBJ2-4; no firm D call. Germline CDR1 LGHDT, CDR2 YNNKEL (reference sequence). With 4 bases removed from V and 1 base from J, the gap between germline ends came to 11 bases. This CDR3 is built from 15 residues. CDR3 DNA sequence: TGTGCCAGCAGCCGGGGATACTATGCCAAAAACATTCAGTACTTC. Translated: CASSRGYYAKNIQYF.

The V and J genes are TRBV20-1 and TRBJ2-1; no reliable D call. Per germline, CDR1 DFQATT and CDR2 SNEGSKA (reference sequence). The CDR3 runs to 11 residues. CDR3 sequence reads: CSTRRTDEQFF. CDR3 sequence (DNA): TGCAGCACCCGAAGGACGGATGAGCAGTTCTTC.

This clone was counted a few times. The chain uses TRBV5-4 and TRBJ2-7, with TRBD1 matching over 7 bases. Trimming at V came to 6 bases and at J to 5 bases, leaving 8 bases not matched to a gene. The CDR3 loop spans 13 amino acids. CDR1 and CDR2 (germline): SGHNT, YYREEE (reference sequence). This CDR3 is CASNRGQEHEQYF. CDR3 nucleotides: TGTGCCAGCAACCGCGGACAGGAGCACGAGCAGTACTTC.

J is TRBJ1-1 and V is TRBV7-2; the match to TRBD1 covers 9 bases. The CDR3 length is 15 residues. Germline CDR1 SGHTA, CDR2 FQGNSA. Unmatched junction bases numbered 8, after V lost 4 bases and J lost 5 bases. CDR3 residues: CASSSSGQGGTEAFF. In nucleotides, the CDR3 is TGTGCCAGCAGCTCATCGGGACAGGGCGGGACTGAAGCTTTCTTT.

The chain is built from TRBV28 and TRBJ2-7; D may be TRBD1 (6 bases). Germline lookup yields CDR1 MDHEN and CDR2 SYDVKM. This CDR3 has 12 residues. V gave up 6 bases and J gave up 3 bases, with 9 bases separating them. In nucleotides, the CDR3 is TGTGCCAGCAGACAGACAGGCTACGAGCAGTACTTC. This translates into CASRQTGYEQYF.

The rearrangement uses TRBV15 and TRBJ2-1; TRBD2 matches 13 bases. The CDR3 contains 20 residues. The V and J ends lost 2 bases and 0 bases, in that order; junction bases with no gene match: 10. Germline-derived CDR1 and CDR2 are LNHNV and YYDKDF (reference sequence). The chain's CDR3 is CATSRRMGLAGKTSYNEQFF. CDR3 sequence (DNA): TGTGCCACCAGCAGACGCATGGGACTAGCGGGAAAGACCTCCTACAATGAGCAGTTCTTC.

V gene TRBV5-4 combines with J gene TRBJ1-1; the D is unclear. This CDR3 contains 14 residues. Trimming cost V 2 bases and J 5 bases, with 13 bases left between them. Germline assignment: CDR1 SGHNT and CDR2 YYREEE (reference sequence). As DNA, the CDR3 is TGTGCCAGCAGCTTACAGAATATGGGGACTGAAGCTTTCTTT. Its translation: CASSLQNMGTEAFF. Full variable domain (outside the CDR3, taken from reference TRBV5-4 and TRBJ1-1): ETGVTQSPTHLIKTRGQQVTLRCSSQSGHNTVSWYQQALGQGPQFIFQYYREEENGRGNFPPRFSGLQFPNYSSELNVNALELDDSALYLCASSLQNMGTEAFFGQGTRLTVV.

The CDR3 DNA reads as TGCGCCAGCAGGGGGGGACACGAGACCCAGTACTTC. Its translation is CASRGGHETQYF. This chain links TRBV5-1 with TRBJ2-5; D is tentatively TRBD1 or TRBD2 (6 bases each). The CDR3 is 12 residues long. V was trimmed by 5 bases and J by 5 bases, leaving 10 bases between them. The germline gives CDR1 SGHRS, CDR2 YFSETQ.

As DNA, the CDR3 is TGTGCCAGCAGTTTCCGAGATACGCAGTATTTT. Protein sequence: CASSFRDTQYF. The V call is TRBV28, the J call TRBJ2-3; D ambiguous. This CDR3 spans 11 amino acids. From germline, CDR1 is MDHEN and CDR2 SYDVKM. Trimming cost V 3 bases and J 5 bases, with 3 bases left between them.

V is TRBV2 and J is TRBJ2-3, with D possibly being TRBD1 (6 bases). This CDR3 contains 15 residues. Trimming removed 5 bases at V and 1 base at J, with 13 bases between. Germline CDR1 reads SNHLY; CDR2 reads FYNNEI. The CDR3 nucleotides read TGTGCCAGCAGTTCGGAACAGGGAGGCACAGATACGCAGTATTTT. Translating gives CASSSEQGGTDTQYF.

The chain couples TRBV2 to TRBJ1-6, with D uncertain. V lost 1 base, J lost 7 bases, and 11 bases lay in between. CDR1 SNHLY and CDR2 FYNNEI come from the germline V gene. The CDR3 sequence is 15 residues long. This chain's CDR3 is CASSEEGTGNSPLHF. The CDR3 DNA reads TGTGCCAGCAGTGAAGAGGGAACGGGCAATTCACCCCTCCACTTT.

This sequence joins TRBV2 and TRBJ1-1, with D unresolved. CDR3 size: 13 residues. V was cut by 7 bases and J by 7 bases, with 16 bases left in between. The V gene's germline CDR1 is SNHLY and CDR2 FYNNEI. The CDR3, as DNA: TGTGCCAGCACCAGCTCGGGTTCGAGTGAAGCTTTCTTT. Protein product: CASTSSGSSEAFF.

This clone has a single count. This chain joins TRBV7-2 and TRBJ2-7, with a possible D match to TRBD2 (5 bases). In germline, CDR1 is SGHTA, CDR2 FQGNSA. With 2 bases removed from V and 0 bases from J, the gap between germline ends came to 11 bases. The CDR3 spans 15 residues. The CDR3 bases are TGTGCCAGCAGCTTATATCCGGGGAGCTCCTACGAGCAGTACTTC. Protein: CASSLYPGSSYEQYF.

This rearrangement joins TRBV27 to TRBJ2-1; TRBD1 matches 8 bases. Germline loops: CDR1 MNHEY, CDR2 SMNVEV (reference sequence). The CDR3 is 15 amino acids. Trimming cost V 9 bases and J 0 bases; bases outside gene matches: 7. The CDR3 DNA follows: TGTGCCAGTCGCCCTGACAGGGGCTCCTACAATGAGCAGTTCTTC. As protein: CASRPDRGSYNEQFF.